This entry is about one TCR beta chain. The sample belongs to a study of identical twins. MiXCR, applied by TCRdb to the 5' RACE reads, yields one record per CDR3 protein. The sample carries 510,000 or so distinct CDR3 sequences, about 15% recorded once. With 2 bases removed from V and 4 bases from J, the gap between germline ends came to 12 bases. Germline CDR1 is SNHLY and CDR2 is FYNNEI. This CDR3 is 15 amino acids long. The same sample was also studied in work on yellow fever vaccine responses in identical twins.

Sequenced input: CD4+ T cells sorted from blood. This chain joins TRBV2 and TRBJ1-3; TRBD1 is a possible D gene (6 bases). The receptor was isolated from a woman in her late teens or twenties in good health. The CDR3 spells CASSEQGTQGNTIYF. In DNA form, the CDR3 reads TGTGCCAGCAGTGAACAGGGGACCCAGGGAAACACCATATATTTT.